This is a list of T cell receptor beta chains from one sample in a study of shared clonotypes between healthy human individuals. The table came from immunoSEQ multiplex PCR; TCRdb's copy has only in-frame clones and leaves some out. The sample yields some 500,000 clones, 90% to 97% seen once. The sequencing sample was made of naive CD4+ T cells sorted from blood. The receptors here all came from a woman aged 30 to 39 in good health. The CDR3 runs from the conserved cysteine through the conserved F or W. Each record gives: J gene, D gene, V gene, clone size, CDR3 protein, CDR3 DNA. A D gene is named only where the DNA matches it firmly. Clone size is not always given. Where it is, it says once, few, many or a class for expanded clones.

j_call: TRBJ1-4
d_call: -
v_call: TRBV9
clone_size: -
cdr3_aa: CASSVEGRDKLFF
cdr3_nt: TGTGCCAGCAGCGTGGAGGGGAGGGATAAACTGTTTTTT

j_call: TRBJ2-1
d_call: TRBD2
v_call: TRBV7-9
clone_size: -
cdr3_aa: CASSPTSGRNYEQFF
cdr3_nt: TGTGCCAGCAGCCCGACTAGCGGGAGAAACTATGAGCAGTTCTTC

j_call: TRBJ1-4
d_call: -
v_call: TRBV11-2
clone_size: few
cdr3_aa: CASSYRIATNEKLFF
cdr3_nt: TGTGCCAGCAGCTATCGGATTGCAACTAATGAAAAACTGTTTTTT

j_call: TRBJ1-5
d_call: -
v_call: TRBV7-3
clone_size: -
cdr3_aa: CASSLFLVGGARGNQPQHF
cdr3_nt: TGTGCCAGCAGCTTATTCTTAGTGGGCGGGGCGAGGGGCAATCAGCCCCAGCATTTT

j_call: TRBJ1-1
d_call: -
v_call: TRBV2
clone_size: -
cdr3_aa: CASNQGPEGEAFF
cdr3_nt: TGTGCCAGCAATCAGGGGCCAGAGGGTGAAGCTTTCTTT

j_call: TRBJ2-6
d_call: -
v_call: TRBV7-2
clone_size: -
cdr3_aa: CASSAISGANVLTF
cdr3_nt: TGTGCCAGCAGCGCAATCTCTGGGGCCAACGTCCTGACTTTC

j_call: TRBJ2-1
d_call: TRBD2
v_call: TRBV15
clone_size: -
cdr3_aa: CATSRDLAGGSNEQFF
cdr3_nt: TGTGCCACCAGCAGAGATCTAGCGGGAGGTTCCAATGAGCAGTTCTTC

j_call: TRBJ2-5
d_call: -
v_call: TRBV7-9
clone_size: -
cdr3_aa: CASSLRPEIWTQYF
cdr3_nt: TGTGCCAGCAGCTTAAGACCTGAGATATGGACCCAGTACTTC

j_call: TRBJ2-7
d_call: -
v_call: TRBV27
clone_size: -
cdr3_aa: CASSFSIGLVSYEQYF
cdr3_nt: TGTGCCAGCAGTTTTAGCATTGGGTTGGTATCCTACGAGCAGTACTTC

j_call: TRBJ1-2
d_call: -
v_call: TRBV28
clone_size: -
cdr3_aa: CASTSPGSLNGYTF
cdr3_nt: TGTGCCAGCACCTCTCCCGGCAGCCTTAATGGCTACACCTTC

j_call: TRBJ1-5
d_call: -
v_call: TRBV18
clone_size: -
cdr3_aa: CASSPGDRTYQPQHF
cdr3_nt: TGTGCCAGCTCACCAGGAGACAGGACCTATCAGCCCCAGCATTTT

j_call: TRBJ2-7
d_call: -
v_call: TRBV6-1
clone_size: -
cdr3_aa: CASSERPSSSYEQYF
cdr3_nt: TGTGCCAGCAGTGAAAGGCCTAGCAGCTCCTACGAGCAGTACTTC

j_call: TRBJ1-5
d_call: -
v_call: TRBV28
clone_size: -
cdr3_aa: CASRLGQRSNQPQHF
cdr3_nt: TGTGCCAGCAGGCTGGGGCAGAGGAGCAATCAGCCCCAGCATTTT

j_call: TRBJ2-7
d_call: TRBD1
v_call: TRBV28
clone_size: few
cdr3_aa: CASSSGQSYEQYF
cdr3_nt: TGTGCCAGCAGTTCGGGACAGAGCTACGAGCAGTACTTC

j_call: TRBJ2-1
d_call: TRBD2
v_call: TRBV5-6
clone_size: -
cdr3_aa: CASSLGLAGESGDEQFF
cdr3_nt: TGTGCCAGCAGCTTGGGACTAGCGGGAGAAAGCGGGGATGAGCAGTTCTTC

j_call: TRBJ1-6
d_call: -
v_call: TRBV21-1
clone_size: -
cdr3_aa: CAPADSHSPLHF
cdr3_nt: TGTGCCCCAGCGGATTCCCATTCACCCCTCCACTTT

j_call: TRBJ2-5
d_call: TRBD2
v_call: TRBV13
clone_size: -
cdr3_aa: CASSLGEPGLQETQYF
cdr3_nt: TGTGCCAGCAGCTTAGGCGAACCGGGACTACAAGAGACCCAGTACTTC

j_call: TRBJ2-7
d_call: TRBD1
v_call: TRBV5-6
clone_size: -
cdr3_aa: CASSLFPGQVMNEQYF
cdr3_nt: TGTGCCAGCAGCTTATTCCCGGGACAGGTGATGAACGAGCAGTACTTC

j_call: TRBJ1-3
d_call: -
v_call: TRBV5-1
clone_size: -
cdr3_aa: CASSSQGSSGNTIYF
cdr3_nt: TGCGCCAGCAGCTCTCAGGGGTCGTCTGGAAACACCATATATTTT

j_call: TRBJ2-7
d_call: -
v_call: TRBV7-9
clone_size: -
cdr3_aa: CASSFVTTGGQYF
cdr3_nt: TGTGCCAGCAGCTTTGTCACGACGGGTGGGCAGTACTTC

j_call: TRBJ2-1
d_call: TRBD2
v_call: TRBV6-6
clone_size: -
cdr3_aa: CASSQSSGSFDEQFF
cdr3_nt: TGTGCCAGCAGTCAATCTAGCGGGAGCTTCGATGAGCAGTTCTTC

j_call: TRBJ2-5
d_call: TRBD1
v_call: TRBV2
clone_size: -
cdr3_aa: CASYEERTGWQETQYF
cdr3_nt: TGTGCCAGCTACGAAGAACGGACAGGGTGGCAAGAGACCCAGTACTTC